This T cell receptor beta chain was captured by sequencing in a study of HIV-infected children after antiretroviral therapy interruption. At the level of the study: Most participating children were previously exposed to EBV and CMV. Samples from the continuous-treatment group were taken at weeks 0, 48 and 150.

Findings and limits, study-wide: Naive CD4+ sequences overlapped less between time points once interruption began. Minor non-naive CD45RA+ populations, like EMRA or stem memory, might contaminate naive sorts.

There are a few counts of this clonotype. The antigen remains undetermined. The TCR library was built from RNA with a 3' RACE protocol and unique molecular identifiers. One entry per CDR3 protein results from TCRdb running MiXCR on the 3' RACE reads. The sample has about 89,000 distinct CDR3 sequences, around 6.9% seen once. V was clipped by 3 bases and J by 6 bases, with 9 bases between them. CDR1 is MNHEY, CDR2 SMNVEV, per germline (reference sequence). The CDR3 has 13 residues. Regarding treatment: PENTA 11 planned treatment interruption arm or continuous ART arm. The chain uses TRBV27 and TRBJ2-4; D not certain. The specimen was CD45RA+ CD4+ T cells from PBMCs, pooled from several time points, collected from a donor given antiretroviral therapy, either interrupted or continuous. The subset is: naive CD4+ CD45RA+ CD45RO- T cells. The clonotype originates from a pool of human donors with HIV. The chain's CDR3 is CASSFHSGNIQYF. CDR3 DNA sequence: TGTGCCAGCAGTTTTCATTCGGGAAACATTCAGTACTTC.